The 28 T cell receptor beta chains listed next were all sequenced from one sample in a study of prognosis after radiotherapy for stage I lung cancer. Starting from genomic DNA, TCR beta CDR3 was amplified through two-round multiplex PCR. Gene-specific primers for each TRBV and TRBJ gene drove first-round PCR. TCRdb independently ran MiXCR on the multiplex PCR reads; one entry per CDR3 protein. The sample carries 20,000 to 30,000 distinct CDR3 sequences, roughly 40% recorded once. Sample: PBMCs, taken before or after stereotactic body radiation therapy (not recorded which). These receptors were taken from a donor aged 50 or older with non-small cell lung cancer.

The rearrangement links TRBV7-9 to TRBJ1-5, with D uncertain. The assigned J gene may be wrong: the sequence end matches TRBJ2-3 better. The CDR3 spans 14 residues. Germline V gene sequence: CDR1 SEHNR, CDR2 FQNEAQ (reference sequence). CDR3 residues: CASSSSRNYQTQYF. The CDR3 DNA reads TGTGCCAGCAGCTCATCTAGAAACTATCAGACACAGTATTTT.

Many counts were recorded for this clonotype. The chain employs TRBV4-2 and TRBJ1-3; D gene ambiguous. Trimming took 4 bases from V and 3 from J, leaving 19 bases between them. CDR1 is LGHNA, CDR2 YNFKEQ, per germline. This CDR3 is 17 amino acids long. The CDR3 bases are TGTGCCAGCAGCCCCGGTCCCTGGAGGGAAGGTGGAAACACCATATATTTT. Translating gives CASSPGPWREGGNTIYF.

This clonotype was seen many times. This rearrangement joins TRBV18 to TRBJ2-7, with D possibly being TRBD2 (5 bases). V lost 0 bases to trimming and J lost 3 bases, with 15 bases between them. The CDR3 is made up of 16 amino acids. Germline assignment: CDR1 KGHSH and CDR2 LQKENI. In nucleotides, the CDR3 is TGTGCCAGCTCACCACCGGGTGGAATAGGAGGCTACGAGCAGTACTTC. It specifies CASSPPGGIGGYEQYF.

This clonotype has a count of ten or more. This may come from a read error, since a much larger clone is one base off. The gene calls are TRBV30 and TRBJ2-7; D is uncertain. Trimming removed 2 bases at V and 6 bases at J, with 14 bases between. This CDR3 region has 13 residues. Germline V CDR1 and CDR2: GTSNPN, SVGIG (reference sequence). Written as DNA, the CDR3 is TGTGCCTGGAGTCCCCAAGGGTGGGGCGAGCAGTACTTC. Protein product: CAWSPQGWGEQYF.

Of note for this clonotype: Its ends do not fully match the called genes, so a read error is possible. The chain links TRBV6-2 or TRBV6-3 to TRBJ2-2; 7 bases align to TRBD2. CDR1 is MNHEY and CDR2 is SVGEGT in the germline V gene. The CDR3 totals 16 residues. In nucleotides, the CDR3 is TGTGCCAGCATTGCCTTGGGGGAGGGCCTCACCGTGGAGCTGTTTTTT. Translating gives CASIALGEGLTVELFF.

The J gene is TRBJ1-2, the V gene TRBV6-1; perhaps TRBD1 as D (6 bases). The CDR3 extends over 15 amino acids. The germline V gene has CDR1 MNHNS and CDR2 SASEGT. Trimming removed 4 bases from V and 7 bases from J, with 19 bases in between. CDR3 bases: TGTGCCAGCAGTGTTGGGTTGGAGGGGGTCGGTGGCTACACCTTC. It codes for CASSVGLEGVGGYTF.

This clonotype has ten or more counts. J is TRBJ2-1 and V is TRBV2; 15 positions match TRBD2. This CDR3 spans 16 amino acids. CDR1 is SNHLY and CDR2 is FYNNEI in the germline V gene. V shed 6 bases, J shed 10 bases, and the junction held 10 bases outside the gene matches. The CDR3 here is CASREPGLAGGLEQFF. The CDR3 DNA follows: TGTGCCAGCAGGGAACCGGGACTAGCGGGGGGACTAGAGCAGTTCTTC.

Ten or more counts support this clonotype. This sequence joins TRBV6-4 and TRBJ2-4; D possibly corresponds to TRBD2 (5 bases). This CDR3 comprises 13 residues. V gave up 10 bases and J gave up 0 bases, with 10 bases separating them. The V gene's germline CDR1 is MRHNA and CDR2 SNTAGT. The CDR3 DNA reads as TGTGCCACCCAGCGGATAGCCAAAAACATTCAGTACTTC. Its protein is CATQRIAKNIQYF.

This clonotype was observed many times. V and J are TRBV7-9 and TRBJ2-2; D might be TRBD2 (5 bases). The CDR3 is made up of 14 amino acids. Germline V gives CDR1 SEHNR, CDR2 FQNEAQ (reference sequence). V dropped 1 base and J dropped 4 bases, with 7 bases sitting between them. CDR3 sequence: CASSLGLATGELFF. CDR3 sequence (DNA): TGTGCCAGCAGCTTAGGGCTAGCCACCGGGGAGCTGTTTTTT.

In its sample, this clonotype ranks as medium-sized. The chain uses TRBV5-1 and TRBJ2-3; possibly TRBD1 for D (5 bases). V was clipped by 0 bases and J by 1 base, with 15 bases between them. The CDR3 runs 17 residues. The germline V gene has CDR1 SGHRS and CDR2 YFSETQ. The CDR3 sequence is CASSLGAMVGGTDTQYF. CDR3 DNA: TGCGCCAGCAGCTTGGGGGCCATGGTAGGGGGCACAGATACGCAGTATTTT.

The chain links TRBV12-3 or TRBV12-4 to TRBJ2-1; D uncertain. Trimming pared 0 bases from V and 4 bases from J, leaving 10 bases between. The CDR3 extends over 15 amino acids. This CDR3 is CASSLAGASYNEQFF. The CDR3 bases are TGTGCCAGCAGTTTAGCGGGCGCCTCTTACAATGAGCAGTTCTTC.

The CDR3 nucleotides read TGTGCCTGGACAATAGACAGTGGTGGCTACACCTTC. This encodes CAWTIDSGGYTF. The chain uses TRBV30 and TRBJ1-2; tentatively, D is TRBD1 (5 bases). Germline V gene data show CDR1 as GTSNPN and CDR2 as SVGIG (reference sequence). Deletions cut 4 bases from V and 7 bases from J, with 13 bases between. This CDR3 contains 12 residues.

The chain carries TRBV7-2 and TRBJ1-1, with 8 bases that match TRBD1. Germline lookup yields CDR1 SGHTA and CDR2 FQGNSA. Trimming at V came to 1 base and at J to 1 base, leaving 14 bases not matched to a gene. The CDR3 has 19 residues. The CDR3 sequence is CASSLVGGPRGRRNTEAFF. The CDR3 DNA reads as TGTGCCAGCAGCTTAGTAGGGGGACCCAGGGGGCGCAGGAACACTGAAGCTTTCTTT.

This clonotype was found a few times. The J gene is TRBJ2-2, the V gene TRBV6-1; a possible D gene is TRBD2 (6 bases). This CDR3 contains 17 residues. Trimming took 2 bases from V and 6 from J, leaving 19 bases between them. Per germline, CDR1 MNHNS and CDR2 SASEGT. As DNA, the CDR3 is TGTGCCAGCAGTGAATCGGCGACTAGATACCTACCCGGGGAGCTGTTTTTT. Protein product: CASSESATRYLPGELFF.

With respect to this clonotype: A read error is the likely source, as a far larger clone sits one nucleotide away. This sequence joins TRBV6-5 and TRBJ2-7; the D is unclear. CDR1 MNHEY and CDR2 SVGAGI come from the germline V gene. V dropped 7 bases and J dropped 3 bases, with 10 bases sitting between them. The CDR3 has 12 amino acids. Written as DNA, the CDR3 is TGTGCCAGCATTGAAATGGTCTACGAGCAGTACTTC. Protein sequence: CASIEMVYEQYF.

This clonotype rates as medium-sized. The V gene is TRBV6-1, the J gene TRBJ2-7, with 11 bases that match TRBD2. This CDR3 region has 16 residues. Per the germline V gene, CDR1 is MNHNS and CDR2 is SASEGT. J lost 6 bases, V lost 7 bases, and 14 bases had no gene match. For the CDR3, the DNA is TGTGCCAGCATACGTGGTCAAACTAGCGGGAGTCTCGAGCAGTACTTC. As protein: CASIRGQTSGSLEQYF.

V is TRBV9 and J is TRBJ1-1; D unresolved. The CDR3 length is 11 residues. Germline V gives CDR1 SGDLS, CDR2 YYNGEE. The V gene lost 3 bases and the J gene lost 6 bases, with 6 bases spanning the gap. The CDR3 protein is CASSAGPEAFF. The CDR3 DNA reads TGTGCCAGCAGCGCCGGCCCTGAAGCTTTCTTT. The whole variable domain, remainder taken from reference TRBV9 and TRBJ1-1, is DSGVTQTPKHLITATGQRVTLRCSPRSGDLSVYWYQQSLDQGLQFLIQYYNGEERAKGNILERFSAQQFPDLHSELNLSSLELGDSALYFCASSAGPEAFFGQGTRLTVV.

This clonotype was detected only a few times. This rearrangement joins TRBV28 to TRBJ2-3; 7 nucleotides match TRBD2. Germline V gives CDR1 MDHEN, CDR2 SYDVKM. V lost 8 bases and J lost 4; bases outside the gene matches: 15. The CDR3 sequence is 16 residues long. CDR3 protein: CASSSIAGVKADTQYF. The CDR3 DNA reads TGTGCCAGCTCCAGTATCGCGGGAGTGAAGGCAGATACGCAGTATTTT.

This clonotype was detected once. An end of the junction differs from the germline gene, which may be a read error. The rearrangement links TRBV6-5 to TRBJ2-7, with D perhaps TRBD2 (6 bases). The V gene's germline CDR1 is MNHEY and CDR2 SVGAGI. The CDR3 spans 17 residues. The CDR3 spells CASGYSRRSGPEYKQYF. CDR3 nucleotide sequence: TGTGCCAGCGGTTACTCGCGACGTAGCGGACCGGAGTATAAGCAGTACTTC.

Many counts were recorded for this clonotype. The chain is built from TRBV5-4 and TRBJ2-7; TRBD1 is a possible D gene (5 bases). Germline-derived CDR1 and CDR2 are SGHNT and YYREEE (reference sequence). The CDR3 length is 14 residues. Trimming cost V 1 base and J 6 bases, with 14 bases left between them. This CDR3 is CASSLIGQTLEQYF. CDR3 DNA sequence: TGTGCCAGCAGCTTGATAGGACAAACCCTCGAGCAGTACTTC.

This clonotype has just one count. V gene TRBV6-2 or TRBV6-3 combines with J gene TRBJ1-3; D is undetermined. In germline, CDR1 is MNHEY, CDR2 SVGEGT. Trimming stripped 5 bases from V and 0 bases from J, with 8 bases between. The length of the CDR3 is 14 residues. In DNA form, the CDR3 reads TGTGCCAGCAGTGACCATACCTCTGGAAACACCATATATTTT. It encodes CASSDHTSGNTIYF.

With respect to this clonotype: One end of the junction is discordant with germline, which a read error may explain. For the CDR3, the DNA is TGTGTCAGTAGTAACTCCCTGGCCCGGCCTAGAGGAGCCTACGAGCAGTACTTC. It yields the protein CVSSNSLARPRGAYEQYF. The V call is TRBV19, the J call TRBJ2-7; D is unresolved. This CDR3 has 18 residues. Germline CDR1 reads LNHDA; CDR2 reads SQIVND (reference sequence).

This clonotype was picked up a small number of times. Since a much larger clone is just one base distant, this may be a read error. This chain uses TRBV6-4 with TRBJ2-5; perhaps TRBD2 as D (6 bases). CDR1 MRHNA and CDR2 SNTAGT come from the germline V gene. The CDR3 runs to 13 residues. The V gene lost 7 bases and the J gene lost 9 bases, with 18 bases spanning the gap. Here the CDR3 DNA reads TGTGCCAGCAAAACCCAGGGTAGGGAGGCCCAGTACTTC. Protein product: CASKTQGREAQYF.

This clonotype has a count of ten or more. V usage is TRBV5-4 and J usage is TRBJ2-7; 8 positions agree with TRBD2. V lost 0 bases to trimming and J lost 7 bases; unmatched junction nucleotides: 9. Germline CDR1 is SGHNT and CDR2 is YYREEE (reference sequence). The CDR3 is 15 residues long. The chain's CDR3 is CASSLGGSGGREQYF. The CDR3 DNA follows: TGTGCCAGCAGCTTGGGGGGCTCGGGGGGGCGGGAGCAGTACTTC.

With regard to this clonotype: A read error is likely here: a far larger clone is one base away. CDR3 in DNA: TGTGCCAGCAGATTAGTTGGGGGGGGGACCTACGAGCAGTACTTC. Translation: CASRLVGGGTYEQYF. This chain joins TRBV7-9 and TRBJ2-7; 7 bases align to TRBD2. The germline CDR1 and CDR2 sequences are SEHNR and FQNEAQ (reference sequence). The CDR3 is 15 residues long.

This clonotype was picked up a small number of times. The chain has TRBV6-5 and TRBJ2-1; 10 bases map to TRBD1. This CDR3 is built from 16 residues. V trimming: 2 bases; J trimming: 6 bases; junction bases outside the gene matches: 7. Germline values: CDR1 MNHEY, CDR2 SVGAGI. CDR3: CASSYSDRGPFNEQFF. The CDR3 bases are TGTGCCAGCAGTTACAGTGACAGGGGGCCTTTCAATGAGCAGTTCTTC.

A single count supports this clonotype. Germline and junction disagree at one end, which may indicate a read error. The rearrangement joins TRBV6-2 or TRBV6-3 to TRBJ2-5; 11 positions agree with TRBD2. CDR1 MNHEY and CDR2 SVGEGT come from the germline V gene. The length of the CDR3 is 17 residues. The CDR3 is CVRYGTSGPPPEESQYF. Here the CDR3 DNA reads TGTGTCAGGTATGGGACTAGCGGACCGCCCCCCGAAGAGAGCCAGTACTTC.

This clonotype was recorded many times. The chain recombines TRBV5-5 with TRBJ2-5, with TRBD2 identical over 13 bases. Germline V gives CDR1 SGHKS, CDR2 YYEKEE (reference sequence). The J segment lost 3 bases and the V segment lost 3 bases, leaving 8 bases of the junction unmatched. The CDR3 extends over 17 amino acids. This CDR3 reads CASSSTSGRPGKETQYF. As DNA, the CDR3 is TGTGCCAGCAGCTCGACTAGCGGGAGGCCGGGAAAAGAGACCCAGTACTTC.